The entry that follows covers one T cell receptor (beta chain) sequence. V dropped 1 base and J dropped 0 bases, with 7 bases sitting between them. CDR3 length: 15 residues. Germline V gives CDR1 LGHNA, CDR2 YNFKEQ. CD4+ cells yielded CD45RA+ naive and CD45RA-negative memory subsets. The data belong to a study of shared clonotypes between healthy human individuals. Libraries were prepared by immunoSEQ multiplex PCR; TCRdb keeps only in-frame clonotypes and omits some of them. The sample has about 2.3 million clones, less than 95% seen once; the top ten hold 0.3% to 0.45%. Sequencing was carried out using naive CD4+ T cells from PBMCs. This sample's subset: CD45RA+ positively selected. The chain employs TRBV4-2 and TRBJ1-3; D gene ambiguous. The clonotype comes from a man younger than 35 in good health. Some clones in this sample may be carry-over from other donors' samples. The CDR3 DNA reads TGTGCCAGCAGCCAAGGTGGCCGCTCTGGAAACACCATATATTTT. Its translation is CASSQGGRSGNTIYF.